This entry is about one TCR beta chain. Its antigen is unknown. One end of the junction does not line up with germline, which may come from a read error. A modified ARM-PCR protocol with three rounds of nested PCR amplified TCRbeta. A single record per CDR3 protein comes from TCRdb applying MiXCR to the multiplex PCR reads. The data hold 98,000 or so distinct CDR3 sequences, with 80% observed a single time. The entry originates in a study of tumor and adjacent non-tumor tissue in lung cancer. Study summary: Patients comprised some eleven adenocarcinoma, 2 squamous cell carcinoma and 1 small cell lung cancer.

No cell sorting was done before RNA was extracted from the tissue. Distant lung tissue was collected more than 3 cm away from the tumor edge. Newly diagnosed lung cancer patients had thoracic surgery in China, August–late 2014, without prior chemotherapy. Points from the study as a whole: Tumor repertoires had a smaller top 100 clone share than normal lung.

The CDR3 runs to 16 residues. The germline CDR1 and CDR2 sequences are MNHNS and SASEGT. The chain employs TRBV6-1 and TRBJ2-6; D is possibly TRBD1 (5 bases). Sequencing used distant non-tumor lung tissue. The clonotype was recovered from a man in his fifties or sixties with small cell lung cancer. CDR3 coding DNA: TGTGCCAGCAGTGAGGATGCAGGTTCTGGGGCCAGCGTCCTGACTTTC. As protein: CASSEDAGSGASVLTF.